This T cell receptor (beta chain) was recovered during a study of blood T cell repertoires in COVID-19. Overall study: From the United States, Italy and Spain came samples of acute and convalescent COVID-19. T cells, B-cell-depleted T cells, or PBMCs provided the cDNA or gDNA that served as material.

As handled by the study authors: Estimates of nucleated cell counts were drawn from the amplification of reference gene primers. The data were produced by immunoSEQ multiplex PCR, yet TCRdb's version contains in-frame clones alone and is incomplete. The D gene and trimming were derived from the DNA, and the V and J assignments and clone size from that table. Counted here are around 200,000 clones, 80% to 90% occurring once; the ten biggest clones make up around 4.9%. The table lists this clone with a few counts. Germline-derived CDR1 and CDR2 are MNHNS and SASEGT. V lost 2 bases to trimming and J lost 4 bases, with 9 bases between them. This CDR3 has 14 amino acids.

This rearrangement joins TRBV6-1 to TRBJ1-5; D is undetermined. This clonotype was sampled from an elderly woman with acute or convalescent COVID-19. Sequenced sample: peripheral blood. CDR3 region: CASSESRGNQPQHF. DNA for the CDR3: TGTGCCAGCAGTGAAAGCCGGGGTAATCAGCCCCAGCATTTT.